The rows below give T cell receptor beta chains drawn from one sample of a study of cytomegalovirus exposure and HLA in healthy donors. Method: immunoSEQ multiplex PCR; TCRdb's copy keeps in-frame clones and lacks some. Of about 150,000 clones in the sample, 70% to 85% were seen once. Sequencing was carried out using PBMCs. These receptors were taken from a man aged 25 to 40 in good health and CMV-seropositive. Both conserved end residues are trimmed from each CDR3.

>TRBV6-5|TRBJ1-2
ASSYSETSGYGYT
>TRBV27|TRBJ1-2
ASSLNGANYGYT
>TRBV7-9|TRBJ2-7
ASSIRGQGTLSYEQY
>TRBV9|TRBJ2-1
ASSHGTSGYNEQF
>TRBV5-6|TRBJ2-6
ASSSLLATQGSGANVLT
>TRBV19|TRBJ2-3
ASSPLVDSPTDTQY
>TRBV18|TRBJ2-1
ASSPPTGVNEQF
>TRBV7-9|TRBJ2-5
ASSSTDSSETQY
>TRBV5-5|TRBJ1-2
ASSRSGQAGYT
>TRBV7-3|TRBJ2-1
ASSSVAGRAAYNEQF
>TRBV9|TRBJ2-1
ASSVVPGSELPTANEQF
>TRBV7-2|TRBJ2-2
ASSLAGANTGELF
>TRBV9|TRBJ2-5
ASSVDPGGLETQY
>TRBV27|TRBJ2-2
ASTSGQVNTGELF
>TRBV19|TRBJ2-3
ASSSSGGWADTQY
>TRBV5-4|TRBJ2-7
ASSLGQGSSYEQY
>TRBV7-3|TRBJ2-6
ASSLGLAGGPSGANVLT
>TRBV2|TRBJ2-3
ASRGTGDGGTDTQY
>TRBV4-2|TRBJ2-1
ASSRIVSGGPYNEQF
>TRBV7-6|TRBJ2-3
ASSLGAGLSTDTQY
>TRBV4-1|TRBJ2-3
ASGGANEDTQY
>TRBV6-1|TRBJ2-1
ASLTSGGSYNEQF
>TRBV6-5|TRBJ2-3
ASALGGQGGDTQY
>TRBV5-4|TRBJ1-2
ASSFLTGNYGYT
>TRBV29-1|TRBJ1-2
SVDIDRASGYT
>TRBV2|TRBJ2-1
ASLRIAGGPHNEQF